This T cell receptor (beta chain) was identified during a study of cytomegalovirus exposure and HLA in healthy donors. General study results and limits: Among the CMV-associated chains, three were confirmed in vitro as specific for CMV antigens. Across donors, most TCRs were seen rarely, yet some public ones were widespread. With high specificity and sensitivity, the classifier reportedly diagnosed cytomegalovirus status. The tendency of first-cohort TCR clusters to co-occur in the approximately 110 validation repertoires was the finding of a later analysis.

This clone was recorded once. Antigen: not known. Sequencing was performed with immunoSEQ multiplex PCR; in TCRdb, only in-frame clones are kept and a portion is missing. The profile shows roughly 100,000 clones, roughly 94% of them singletons. The clonotype comes from a woman under 30 in good health and CMV-seronegative. Sequenced material: PBMCs.

As DNA, the CDR3 is TGTGCCAGCAGTCCCACTAGCGGGGCCTACGAGCAGTACTTC. It translates to CASSPTSGAYEQYF. This chain connects TRBV28 to TRBJ2-7; 10 bases are shared with TRBD2. The CDR3 runs 14 residues. Trimming removed 5 bases from V and 2 bases from J; junction bases left unmatched: 3. Germline V lookup: CDR1 MDHEN, CDR2 SYDVKM. Filled out from reference TRBV28 and TRBJ2-7, the complete variable domain reads DVKVTQSSRYLVKRTGEKVFLECVQDMDHENMFWYRQDPGLGLRLIYFSYDVKMKEKGDIPEGYSVSREKKERFSLILESASTNQTSMYLCASSPTSGAYEQYFGPGTRLTVT.